The 32 T cell receptor beta chains below all came from one sample that was sequenced in a study of CD4+ T cells in melanoma. Clones were read by immunoSEQ multiplex PCR, and TCRdb kept only the in-frame ones, dropping some. The sample carries roughly 9,200 clones, over 55% recorded once. Sequenced material: cells from a culture (not recorded whether cultured in vitro). The receptors were sampled from a human donor with melanoma.

The CDR3 loop reads CASSLGGVGNTIYF. CDR3 DNA: TGTGCCAGCAGCCTCGGGGGTGTTGGAAACACCATATATTTT. The chain links TRBV5-5 to TRBJ1-3; maybe TRBD1 (5 bases). The germline V and J ends were trimmed by 4 bases and 3 bases, with 11 bases remaining between them. CDR1 and CDR2 (germline): SGHKS, YYEKEE (reference sequence). The CDR3 loop spans 14 amino acids.

The count of this clone is one. The rearrangement uses TRBV5-4 and TRBJ2-5; no reliable D call. V gave up 1 base and J gave up 0 bases, with 13 bases separating them. The CDR3 runs 16 residues. The germline gives CDR1 SGHNT, CDR2 YYREEE (reference sequence). The CDR3 sequence: CASSLNPRSDQETQYF. CDR3 DNA sequence: TGTGCCAGCAGCTTGAATCCCCGGTCCGACCAAGAGACCCAGTACTTC.

This clone was seen a single time. The rearrangement uses TRBV15 and TRBJ1-5; D gene ambiguous. Looked up from germline, CDR1 is LNHNV and CDR2 is YYDKDF (reference sequence). CDR3 length: 13 amino acids. V was clipped by 0 bases and J by 7 bases, with 7 bases between them. The CDR3 here is CATSRDKLQPQHF. CDR3 coding DNA: TGTGCCACCAGCAGAGATAAGCTACAGCCCCAGCATTTT.

The gene calls are TRBV5-4 and TRBJ1-1, with D unclear. The germline V and J ends were trimmed by 0 bases and 7 bases, with 19 bases remaining between them. The CDR3 contains 16 residues. Germline V CDR1 and CDR2: SGHNT, YYREEE (reference sequence). CDR3: CASSLGERGCALEAFF. The CDR3 nucleotides are TGTGCCAGCAGCTTGGGGGAACGTGGCTGCGCACTTGAAGCTTTCTTT.

V is TRBV29-1 and J is TRBJ1-1; D is perhaps TRBD1 (5 bases). Germline CDR1 reads SQVTM; CDR2 reads ANQGSEA. Trimming removed 5 bases at V and 0 bases at J, with 13 bases between. The CDR3 runs to 14 residues. CDR3 nucleotides: TGCAGCGTTACGGACAATGGGATGAACACTGAAGCTTTCTTT. Protein product: CSVTDNGMNTEAFF. The full variable domain, completed using reference TRBV29-1 and TRBJ1-1, is SAVISQKPSRDICQRGTSLTIQCQVDSQVTMMFWYRQQPGQSLTLIATANQGSEATYESGFVIDKFPISRPNLTFSTLTVSNMSPEDSSIYLCSVTDNGMNTEAFFGQGTRLTVV.

This sequence joins TRBV7-3 and TRBJ2-3; 11 bases are shared with TRBD2. V shed 3 bases, J shed 2 bases, and the junction held 16 bases outside the gene matches. CDR3 size: 20 residues. Germline V lookup: CDR1 SGHTA, CDR2 FQGTGA. CDR3 nucleotides: TGTGCCAGCAGCTTCGGCCAGCCAAATCTAGCGGGGGGACTCACAGATACGCAGTATTTT. It specifies CASSFGQPNLAGGLTDTQYF.

This clone has only a few counts. This rearrangement joins TRBV30 to TRBJ1-6; a possible D gene is TRBD1 (6 bases). With 0 bases removed from V and 6 bases from J, the gap between germline ends came to 12 bases. This CDR3 spans 15 amino acids. CDR1 and CDR2 from the germline V gene are GTSNPN and SVGIG (reference sequence). The CDR3 DNA reads TGTGCCTGGAGTGTACTACCGGGGGCTAATTCACCCCTCCACTTT. Encoded protein: CAWSVLPGANSPLHF.

The chain carries TRBV6-1 and TRBJ2-1; D not certain. There are 15 residues in the CDR3. V gave up 3 bases and J gave up 12 bases, with 21 bases separating them. Looked up from germline, CDR1 is MNHNS and CDR2 is SASEGT. The CDR3 bases are TGTGCCAGCAGTGAGGGCCTACGCCGGGCAATGGGGCAGTTCTTC. Translation gives CASSEGLRRAMGQFF.

The rearrangement joins TRBV2 to TRBJ2-7; D is undetermined. Germline V CDR1 and CDR2: SNHLY, FYNNEI. The CDR3 sequence is 13 residues long. Between the trimmed V and J ends, which lost 7 bases and 1 base, there was a span of 11 bases. In nucleotides, the CDR3 is TGTGCCAGCACATATCCCATTTCCTACGAGCAGTACTTC. It is translated as CASTYPISYEQYF.

CDR3 in amino acids: CASSQGLRGYTF. The CDR3 region has the DNA TGTGCCAGCAGCCAGGGACTGCGGGGCTACACCTTC. The chain links TRBV5-5 to TRBJ1-2, with D possibly TRBD1 on 5 matching bases. CDR3 length: 12 residues. Trimming removed 4 bases from V and 8 bases from J, with 12 bases in between. Germline V gene data show CDR1 as SGHKS and CDR2 as YYEKEE (reference sequence).

This chain joins TRBV18 and TRBJ2-1; 11 bases align to TRBD2. Germline-derived CDR1 and CDR2 are KGHSH and LQKENI. The CDR3 contains 17 residues. Losses at the gene ends were 0 bases for V and 4 bases for J; bases not matched to a gene: 5. CDR3 bases: TGTGCCAGCTCACCACCGGGGCTAGCGGGGGGATACAATGAGCAGTTCTTC. Encoded protein: CASSPPGLAGGYNEQFF.

This clone was observed a single time. The chain is built from TRBV18 and TRBJ2-1, with 9 nucleotides matching TRBD2. Germline-derived CDR1 and CDR2 are KGHSH and LQKENI. V lost 0 bases to trimming and J lost 8 bases; unmatched junction nucleotides: 8. This CDR3 has 16 amino acids. The CDR3 nucleotides read TGTGCCAGCTCACCACCGCGTAGCGGGGGCCAGGATGAGCAGTTCTTC. Its translation: CASSPPRSGGQDEQFF.

The chain links TRBV30 to TRBJ1-3; D is perhaps TRBD1 (6 bases). The CDR3 extends over 14 amino acids. The V gene lost 3 bases and the J gene lost 7 bases, with 16 bases spanning the gap. Looked up from germline, CDR1 is GTSNPN and CDR2 is SVGIG (reference sequence). In nucleotides, the CDR3 is TGTGCCTGGAGGGAAACAGGGTCCCGGAACACCATATATTTT. The encoded protein is CAWRETGSRNTIYF.

This clone was counted a few times. The V call is TRBV29-1, the J call TRBJ2-3, with 7 nucleotides matching TRBD1. The CDR3 extends over 14 amino acids. Germline CDR1 SQVTM, CDR2 ANQGSEA. With 1 base clipped from V and 4 bases from J, the junction kept 5 bases outside the gene matches. CDR3 protein: CSVEVGQGADTQYF. The CDR3 DNA sequence: TGCAGCGTTGAAGTGGGTCAGGGGGCAGATACGCAGTATTTT.

The table lists this clone with a few counts. This sequence joins TRBV6-5 and TRBJ1-2; no reliable D call. There are 14 residues in the CDR3. Trimming took 2 bases from V and 6 from J, leaving 13 bases between them. From germline, CDR1 is MNHEY and CDR2 SVGAGI. The CDR3 spells CASSYQYTQNGYTF. In DNA form, the CDR3 reads TGTGCCAGCAGTTACCAATACACACAGAATGGCTACACCTTC.

V is TRBV11-2 and J is TRBJ2-7; 7 positions match TRBD2. This CDR3 has 16 residues. CDR1 and CDR2 (germline): SGHAT, FQNNGV. With 5 bases clipped from V and 0 bases from J, the junction kept 10 bases outside the gene matches. CDR3 region: CASSPLRGEDSYEQYF. Here the CDR3 DNA reads TGTGCCAGCAGCCCCCTACGGGGGGAGGACTCCTACGAGCAGTACTTC.

V usage is TRBV5-1 and J usage is TRBJ2-7; weak D call: TRBD2 (6 bases). The length of the CDR3 is 14 residues. Per germline, CDR1 SGHRS and CDR2 YFSETQ. V was cut by 3 bases and J by 6 bases, with 16 bases left in between. CDR3 sequence reads: CASSSGTGRPEQYF. The CDR3 region has the DNA TGCGCCAGCAGCTCGGGGACGGGGAGGCCCGAGCAGTACTTC.

The chain employs TRBV11-2 and TRBJ2-2, with D possibly being TRBD1 or TRBD2 (5 bases each). CDR3 size: 16 residues. The germline gives CDR1 SGHAT, CDR2 FQNNGV. V lost 1 base and J lost 6, with 15 bases in between. CDR3 DNA sequence: TGTGCCAGCAGCTTAGGGGTGGGGGTTTCGGCCGGGGAGCTGTTTTTT. It codes for CASSLGVGVSAGELFF.

The chain is built from TRBV29-1 and TRBJ2-3; either TRBD1 or TRBD2 may supply D (5 bases each). Looked up from germline, CDR1 is SQVTM and CDR2 is ANQGSEA. The CDR3 has 13 residues. V gave up 7 bases and J gave up 5 bases, with 16 bases separating them. The CDR3 DNA follows: TGCAGCGCCTCCCGGGACCTACGAGATACGCAGTATTTT. Its protein product is CSASRDLRDTQYF.

The chain links TRBV11-2 to TRBJ2-7, with D perhaps matching TRBD1 (6 bases). With 5 bases removed from V and 5 bases from J, the gap between germline ends came to 19 bases. CDR3 length equals 15 residues. CDR1 is SGHAT, CDR2 FQNNGV, per germline. CDR3 nucleotide sequence: TGTGCCAGCAGCCCGTGGCAGGGGCTCGGGAACGAGCAGTACTTC. Its translation: CASSPWQGLGNEQYF.

This chain links TRBV11-2 with TRBJ2-7; 12 positions agree with TRBD2. The CDR3 extends over 17 amino acids. Per the germline V gene, CDR1 is SGHAT and CDR2 is FQNNGV. J was trimmed by 1 base and V by 3 bases; bases with no gene match: 7. The CDR3 region is CASSFRTSGVVSYEQYF. For the CDR3, the DNA is TGTGCCAGCAGCTTCCGGACTAGCGGGGTGGTTTCCTACGAGCAGTACTTC.

The chain couples TRBV27 to TRBJ2-7; D is possibly TRBD1 (6 bases). The germline V gene encodes CDR1 MNHEY and CDR2 SMNVEV (reference sequence). There are 20 residues in the CDR3. V was clipped by 5 bases and J by 0 bases, with 29 bases between them. As DNA, the CDR3 is TGTGCCAGCAGTCCCCTGATGGGGGCCAGATTAGTGAGAAACTCCTACGAGCAGTACTTC. It encodes CASSPLMGARLVRNSYEQYF.

The V gene is TRBV19, the J gene TRBJ1-5, with D possibly being TRBD1 (5 bases). The CDR3 extends over 14 amino acids. V lost 4 bases and J lost 4, with 11 bases in between. The germline CDR1 and CDR2 sequences are LNHDA and SQIVND (reference sequence). CDR3 amino acids: CASSRQPENQPQHF. The CDR3 bases are TGTGCCAGTAGTAGACAGCCCGAAAATCAGCCCCAGCATTTT.

This clone was observed a few times. The chain is built from TRBV7-9 and TRBJ1-4, with D uncertain. CDR1 is SEHNR, CDR2 FQNEAQ, per germline (reference sequence). V lost 3 bases to trimming and J lost 6 bases, with 5 bases between them. This CDR3 has 12 residues. CDR3 amino acids: CASSFQDEKLFF. CDR3 DNA: TGTGCCAGCAGCTTCCAGGATGAAAAACTGTTTTTT.

The rearrangement links TRBV28 to TRBJ2-7, with no clear D. Germline V lookup: CDR1 MDHEN, CDR2 SYDVKM. The CDR3 length is 13 residues. Trimming shortened V by 2 bases and J by 2 bases, and 7 bases separated the two germline ends. CDR3 DNA sequence: TGTGCCAGCAGTTTAGTCAGACCCTACGAGCAGTACTTC. It specifies CASSLVRPYEQYF.

In DNA, the CDR3 is TGTGCCAGCAGTCGACCAGGTGGCGGGGGCGAGCAGTACTTC. As protein: CASSRPGGGGEQYF. V and J are TRBV6-5 and TRBJ2-7, with 7 bases fitting TRBD2. The V segment lost 5 bases and the J segment 6 bases; nucleotides outside the gene matches: 10. The CDR3 has 14 amino acids. The V gene's germline CDR1 is MNHEY and CDR2 SVGAGI.

CDR3 region: CASSYTSYEQYF. The CDR3 nucleotides are TGTGCCAGCAGTTACACATCCTACGAGCAGTACTTC. The chain couples TRBV6-6 to TRBJ2-7; D ambiguous. V shed 2 bases and J shed 1 base, with 3 bases lying between them. Germline CDR1 is MNHNY and CDR2 is SVGAGI (reference sequence). The CDR3 is made up of 12 amino acids.

In its sample, this clone was seen a few times. J is TRBJ2-5 and V is TRBV5-4; 8 bases are a match to TRBD2. This CDR3 comprises 16 residues. The V gene's germline CDR1 is SGHNT and CDR2 YYREEE (reference sequence). The V and J ends lost 4 bases and 2 bases, in that order; junction bases with no gene match: 10. CDR3 amino acids: CASSTGPLAAQETQYF. The DNA of the CDR3 is TGTGCCAGCAGCACGGGGCCACTAGCGGCGCAAGAGACCCAGTACTTC.

This chain uses TRBV5-4 with TRBJ2-2; TRBD1 might be the D (5 bases). CDR3 length: 15 amino acids. Germline V gene sequence: CDR1 SGHNT, CDR2 YYREEE (reference sequence). V was trimmed by 3 bases and J by 4 bases, leaving 13 bases between them. Here the CDR3 reads CASSSQGASTGELFF. The CDR3 DNA reads TGTGCCAGCAGCTCCCAGGGTGCGAGCACCGGGGAGCTGTTTTTT.

The chain couples TRBV29-1 to TRBJ1-2; 7 nucleotides agree with TRBD1. The ends lost 5 bases at V and 7 bases at J; junction bases unmatched: 10. This CDR3 contains 13 residues. Germline assignment: CDR1 SQVTM and CDR2 ANQGSEA. The DNA for the CDR3 is TGCAGCGTTTCAAATCCCGAGGGGGCTGGCTACACCTTC. This sequence encodes CSVSNPEGAGYTF.

The chain joins TRBV4-2 to TRBJ1-1, with TRBD1 identical over 10 bases. J was trimmed by 2 bases and V by 4 bases; bases with no gene match: 4. The germline CDR1 and CDR2 sequences are LGHNA and YNFKEQ. The length of the CDR3 is 15 residues. The CDR3 region is CASSRGTGENTEAFF. In DNA form, the CDR3 reads TGTGCCAGCAGCCGCGGGACAGGGGAAAACACTGAAGCTTTCTTT.

The rearrangement uses TRBV30 and TRBJ2-7; D ambiguous. Per germline, CDR1 GTSNPN and CDR2 SVGIG (reference sequence). The CDR3 is 15 amino acids. Trimming stripped 3 bases from V and 0 bases from J, with 15 bases between. CDR3 in DNA: TGTGCCTGGAGGAGCAGGACCGCAAGCTCCTACGAGCAGTACTTC. Translating gives CAWRSRTASSYEQYF.